This T cell receptor beta chain was recovered during a study of shared clonotypes between healthy human individuals. A remark on this clone: A single base is all that separates this from a far larger clone, so a read error is likely. This likely comes from a read error, as the CDR3 has no conserved phenylalanine or tryptophan at its end.

This CDR3 region has 12 residues. Germline V gives CDR1 GTSNPN, CDR2 SVGIG (reference sequence). V gave up 7 bases and J gave up 8 bases, with 16 bases separating them. Some clones are missing from TCRdb's copy, which holds only in-frame ones; the method was immunoSEQ multiplex PCR. The sample includes approximately 480,000 clones, approximately 79% of them seen just once. This rearrangement joins TRBV30 to TRBJ2-3, with no clear D. The sequenced material came from PBMCs. The sequence was collected from a middle-aged woman in good health. Some clones in this sample may be carry-over from other donors' samples. CDR3 sequence: CASTWAHSTQYL. The DNA for the CDR3 is TGTGCCTCCACCTGGGCCCATTCTACGCAGTATCTT.